This TCR beta chain is drawn from a study of T cell repertoires in cytomegalovirus infection (dated by TCRdb to 2018 to 2020). For the wider study: The peptide stimulations were aimed at well-studied HLA-B-restricted epitopes as well as recently identified HLA-C-restricted CMV epitopes, whose presentation resists viral immunomodulation. The HLA type of each donor mattered for the analysis, because public TCR beta signatures pointed to carriage of CMV infection along with the matching HLA type. General conclusions and limits of the study: The ex vivo response was dominated by HLA-C-restricted CMV-specific TCR beta clonotypes, and the single most frequent clonotype in two of eight donors was supplied by these HLA-C-restricted clonotypes. In both this cohort and an independent approximately 370-donor cohort, the cumulative frequency of public TCR beta family members distinguished carriers of CMV infection plus the relevant HLA type.

This clonotype was counted a few times. The antigen this receptor binds is unknown. No base quality values were provided; no much bigger clone lies one nucleotide off. Sample treatment or condition, as interpreted from the label and publication: in vitro stimulation with specific CMV peptide epitopes to enrich CMV-specific T cells. The sample was run on an Illumina HiSeq 1500. TCRdb ran its own pipeline on the public reads, namely fastp trimming at Q25 and MiXCR clone calling, and kept in-frame beta chains. Every entry covers one CDR3 protein and lists the most common genes and DNA from its rows. The sample records approximately 910,000 distinct CDR3 sequences, 31% of which are singletons. Jointly, the top ten make up around 15% of the sample. The origin of this receptor is a human donor in good health (CMV status not recorded). Some clones in this sample may be carry-over from other donors' samples. Sequencing was performed on cultured CD8+ T cells from PBMCs, taken from culture after CMV antigen stimulation.

The DNA reads TGTGCCAGCAGAATGGGAGGGTCCCTAGATACGCAGTATTTT. This translates into CASRMGGSLDTQYF. This chain is built from TRBV6-6 and TRBJ2-3; 7 bases in the middle match TRBD2. V is pruned by 6 bases and J by 5 bases, leaving 8 bases of the junction without a gene match. As encoded in the germline V gene (reference sequence), CDR1 is MNHNY while CDR2 is SVGAGI. The CDR3 covers 14 residues, taking in both the cysteine and the phenylalanine. The CDR3 DNA has 42 bases and is translated from base 1.